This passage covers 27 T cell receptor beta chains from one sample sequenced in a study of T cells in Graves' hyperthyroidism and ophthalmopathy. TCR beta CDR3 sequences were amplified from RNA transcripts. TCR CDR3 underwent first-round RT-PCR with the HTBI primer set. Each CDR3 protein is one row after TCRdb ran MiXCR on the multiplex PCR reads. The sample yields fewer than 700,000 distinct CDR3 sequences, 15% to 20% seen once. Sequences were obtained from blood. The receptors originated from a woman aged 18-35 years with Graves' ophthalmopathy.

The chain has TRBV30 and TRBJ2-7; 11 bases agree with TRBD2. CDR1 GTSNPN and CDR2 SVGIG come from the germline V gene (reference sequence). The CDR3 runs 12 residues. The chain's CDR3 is CAHSGGAKEQYF. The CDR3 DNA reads TGTGCTCATAGCGGGGGGGCGAAAGAGCAGTACTTC.

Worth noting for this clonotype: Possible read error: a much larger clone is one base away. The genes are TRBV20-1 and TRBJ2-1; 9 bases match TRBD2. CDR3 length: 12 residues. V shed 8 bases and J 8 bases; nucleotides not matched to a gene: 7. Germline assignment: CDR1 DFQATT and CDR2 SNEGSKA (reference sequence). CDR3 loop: CSRAGGGDEQFF. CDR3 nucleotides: TGCAGTAGGGCGGGAGGGGGCGATGAGCAGTTCTTC.

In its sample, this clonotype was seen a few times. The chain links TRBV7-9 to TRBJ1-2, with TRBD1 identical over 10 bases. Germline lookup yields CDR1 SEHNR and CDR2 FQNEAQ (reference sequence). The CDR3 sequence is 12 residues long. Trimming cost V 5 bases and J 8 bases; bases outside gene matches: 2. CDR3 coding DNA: TGTGCCAGCAGCGTGGACAGGGGGGGCTACACCTTC. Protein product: CASSVDRGGYTF.

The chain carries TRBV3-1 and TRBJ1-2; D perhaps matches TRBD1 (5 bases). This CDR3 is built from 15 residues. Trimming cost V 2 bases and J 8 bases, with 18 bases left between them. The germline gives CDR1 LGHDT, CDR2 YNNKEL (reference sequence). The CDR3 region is CASSQWGPSEDGYTF. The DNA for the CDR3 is TGTGCCAGCAGCCAATGGGGCCCTTCGGAAGACGGCTACACCTTC.

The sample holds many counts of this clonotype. CDR3 sequence reads: CASSLEPMNTEAFF. CDR3 nucleotides: TGCGCCAGCAGCTTGGAACCGATGAACACTGAAGCTTTCTTT. The chain couples TRBV5-1 to TRBJ1-1; the D is unclear. The CDR3 is 14 residues long. The germline V and J ends were trimmed by 0 bases and 0 bases, with 6 bases remaining between them. The germline CDR1 and CDR2 sequences are SGHRS and YFSETQ.

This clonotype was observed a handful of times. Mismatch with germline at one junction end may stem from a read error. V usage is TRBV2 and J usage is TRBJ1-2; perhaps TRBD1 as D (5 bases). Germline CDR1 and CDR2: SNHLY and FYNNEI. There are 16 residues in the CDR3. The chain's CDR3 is CASSEQLGPLPYRYTF. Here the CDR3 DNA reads TGTGCCAGCAGTGAACAACTGGGACCTCTCCCCTATCGCTACACCTTC.

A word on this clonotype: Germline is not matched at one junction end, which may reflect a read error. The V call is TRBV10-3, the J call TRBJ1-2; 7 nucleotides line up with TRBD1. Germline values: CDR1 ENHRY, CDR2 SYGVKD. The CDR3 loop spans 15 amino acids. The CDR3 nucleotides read TGTGCCATCAGTGACCTTAGACAGGGAAGATATGGCTACGCCTTC. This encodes CAISDLRQGRYGYAF.

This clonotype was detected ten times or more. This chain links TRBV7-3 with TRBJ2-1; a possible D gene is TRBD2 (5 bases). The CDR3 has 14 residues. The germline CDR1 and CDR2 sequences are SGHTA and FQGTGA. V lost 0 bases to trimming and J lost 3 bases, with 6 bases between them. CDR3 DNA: TGTGCCAGCAGCTTAACGGGAGACTACAATGAGCAGTTCTTC. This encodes CASSLTGDYNEQFF.

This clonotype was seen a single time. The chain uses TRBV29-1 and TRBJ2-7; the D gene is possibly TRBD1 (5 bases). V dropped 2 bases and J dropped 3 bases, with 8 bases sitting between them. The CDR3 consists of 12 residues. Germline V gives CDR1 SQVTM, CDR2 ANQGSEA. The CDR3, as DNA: TGCAGCGTTGAATCAGGGATCTACGAGCAGTACTTC. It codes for CSVESGIYEQYF.

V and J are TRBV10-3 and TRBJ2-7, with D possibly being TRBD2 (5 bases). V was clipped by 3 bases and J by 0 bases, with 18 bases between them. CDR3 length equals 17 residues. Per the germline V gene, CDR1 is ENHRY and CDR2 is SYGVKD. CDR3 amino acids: CAISDQGGSLSSYEQYF. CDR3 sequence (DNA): TGTGCCATCAGTGACCAAGGAGGCTCTTTGAGCTCCTACGAGCAGTACTTC.

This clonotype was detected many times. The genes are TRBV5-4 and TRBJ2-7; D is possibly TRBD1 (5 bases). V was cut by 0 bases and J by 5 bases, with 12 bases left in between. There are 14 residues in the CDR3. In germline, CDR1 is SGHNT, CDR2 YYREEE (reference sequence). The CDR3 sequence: CASSLAVGADEQYF. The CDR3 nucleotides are TGTGCCAGCAGCTTGGCAGTAGGGGCGGACGAGCAGTACTTC. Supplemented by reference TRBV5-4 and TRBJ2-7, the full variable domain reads ETGVTQSPTHLIKTRGQQVTLRCSSQSGHNTVSWYQQALGQGPQFIFQYYREEENGRGNFPPRFSGLQFPNYSSELNVNALELDDSALYLCASSLAVGADEQYFGPGTRLTVT.

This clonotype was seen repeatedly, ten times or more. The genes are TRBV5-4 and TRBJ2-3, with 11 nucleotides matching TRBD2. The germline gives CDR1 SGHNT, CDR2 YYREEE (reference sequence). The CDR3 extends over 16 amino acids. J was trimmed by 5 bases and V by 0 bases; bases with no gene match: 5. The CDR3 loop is CASSLDSGRAEDTQYF. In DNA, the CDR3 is TGTGCCAGCAGCTTGGATAGCGGGAGGGCCGAAGATACGCAGTATTTT.

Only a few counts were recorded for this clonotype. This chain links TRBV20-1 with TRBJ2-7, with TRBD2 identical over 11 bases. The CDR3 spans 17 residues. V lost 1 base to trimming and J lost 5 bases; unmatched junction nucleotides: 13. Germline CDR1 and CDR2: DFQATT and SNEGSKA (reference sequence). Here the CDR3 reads CSARVSGRAFEINEQYF. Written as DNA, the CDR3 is TGCAGTGCTAGAGTTAGCGGGAGGGCCTTCGAGATAAACGAGCAGTACTTC.

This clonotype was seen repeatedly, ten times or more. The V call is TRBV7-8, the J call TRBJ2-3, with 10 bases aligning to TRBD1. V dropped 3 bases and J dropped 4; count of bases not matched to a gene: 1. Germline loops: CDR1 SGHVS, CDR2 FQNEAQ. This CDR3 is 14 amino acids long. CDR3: CASSFGQGADTQYF. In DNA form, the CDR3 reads TGTGCCAGCAGCTTCGGACAGGGGGCAGATACGCAGTATTTT.

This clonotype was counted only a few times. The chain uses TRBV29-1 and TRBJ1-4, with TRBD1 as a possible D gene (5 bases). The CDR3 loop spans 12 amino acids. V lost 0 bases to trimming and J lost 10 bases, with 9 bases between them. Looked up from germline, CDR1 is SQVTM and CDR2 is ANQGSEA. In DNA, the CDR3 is TGCAGCGTTGAAGAGACAGAGGCAAAACTGTTTTTT. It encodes CSVEETEAKLFF.

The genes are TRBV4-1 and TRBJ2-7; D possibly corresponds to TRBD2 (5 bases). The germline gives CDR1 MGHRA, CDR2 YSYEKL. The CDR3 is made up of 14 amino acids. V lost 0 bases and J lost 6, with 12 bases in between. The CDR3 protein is CASSQDPGLLEQYF. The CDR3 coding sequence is TGCGCCAGCAGCCAAGACCCAGGACTCCTCGAGCAGTACTTC.

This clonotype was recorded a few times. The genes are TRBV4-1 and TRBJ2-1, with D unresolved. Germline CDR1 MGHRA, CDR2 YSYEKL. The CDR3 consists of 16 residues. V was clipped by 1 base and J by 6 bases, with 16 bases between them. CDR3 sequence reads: CASSQVVGLVSNEQFF. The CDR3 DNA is TGCGCCAGCAGCCAAGTCGTCGGATTAGTTTCCAATGAGCAGTTCTTC.

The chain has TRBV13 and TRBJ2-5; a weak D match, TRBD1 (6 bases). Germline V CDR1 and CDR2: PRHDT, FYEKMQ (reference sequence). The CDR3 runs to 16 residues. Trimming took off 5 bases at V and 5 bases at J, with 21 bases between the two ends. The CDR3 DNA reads TGTGCCAGCAGCCGCCGTATTGGGGGCGAGAGGGAGACCCAGTACTTC. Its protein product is CASSRRIGGERETQYF. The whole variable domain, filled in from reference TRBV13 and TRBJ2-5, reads AAGVIQSPRHLIKEKRETATLKCYPIPRHDTVYWYQQGPGQDPQFLISFYEKMQSDKGSIPDRFSAQQFSDYHSELNMSSLELGDSALYFCASSRRIGGERETQYFGPGTRLLVL.

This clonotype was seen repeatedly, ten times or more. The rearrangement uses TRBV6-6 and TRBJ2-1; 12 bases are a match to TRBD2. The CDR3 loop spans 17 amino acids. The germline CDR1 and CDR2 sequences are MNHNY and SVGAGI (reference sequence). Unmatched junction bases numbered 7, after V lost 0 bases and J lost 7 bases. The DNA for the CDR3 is TGTGCCAGCAGTTACTCGATTACGACTAGCGGGAGAAATGAGCAGTTCTTC. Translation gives CASSYSITTSGRNEQFF.

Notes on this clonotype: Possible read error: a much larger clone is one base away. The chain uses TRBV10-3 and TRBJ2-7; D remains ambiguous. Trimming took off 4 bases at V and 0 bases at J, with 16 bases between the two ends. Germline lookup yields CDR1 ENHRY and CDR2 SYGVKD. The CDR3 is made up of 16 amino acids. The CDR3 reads CAISGRSRADSYEQYF. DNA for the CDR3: TGTGCCATCAGTGGTAGGTCTCGAGCAGACTCCTACGAGCAGTACTTC.

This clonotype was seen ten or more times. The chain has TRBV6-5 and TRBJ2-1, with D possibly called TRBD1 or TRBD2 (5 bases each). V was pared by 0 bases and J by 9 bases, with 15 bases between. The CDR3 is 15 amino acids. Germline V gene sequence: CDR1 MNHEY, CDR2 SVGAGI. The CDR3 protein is CASSYSSGAGGEQFF. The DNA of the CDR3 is TGTGCCAGCAGTTACTCGAGTGGGGCTGGGGGTGAGCAGTTCTTC.

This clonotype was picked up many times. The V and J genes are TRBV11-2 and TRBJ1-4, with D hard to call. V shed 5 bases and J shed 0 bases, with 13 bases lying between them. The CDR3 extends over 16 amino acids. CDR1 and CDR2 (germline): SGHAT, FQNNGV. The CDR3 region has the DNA TGTGCCAGCAGCACCGCCCCACAAACAACTAATGAAAAACTGTTTTTT. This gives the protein CASSTAPQTTNEKLFF.

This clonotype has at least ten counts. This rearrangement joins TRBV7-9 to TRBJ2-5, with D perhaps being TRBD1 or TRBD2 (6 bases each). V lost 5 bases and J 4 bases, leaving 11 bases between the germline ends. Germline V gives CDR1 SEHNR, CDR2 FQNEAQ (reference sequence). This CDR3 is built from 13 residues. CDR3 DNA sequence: TGTGCCAGCAGCGGGCCGGGGGCAGAGACCCAGTACTTC. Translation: CASSGPGAETQYF.

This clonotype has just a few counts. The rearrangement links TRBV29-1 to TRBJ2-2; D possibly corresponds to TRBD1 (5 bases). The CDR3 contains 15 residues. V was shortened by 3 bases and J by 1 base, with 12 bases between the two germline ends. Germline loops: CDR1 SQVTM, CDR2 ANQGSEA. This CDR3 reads CSVEDIAENTGELFF. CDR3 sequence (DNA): TGCAGCGTTGAGGACATCGCCGAGAACACCGGGGAGCTGTTTTTT.

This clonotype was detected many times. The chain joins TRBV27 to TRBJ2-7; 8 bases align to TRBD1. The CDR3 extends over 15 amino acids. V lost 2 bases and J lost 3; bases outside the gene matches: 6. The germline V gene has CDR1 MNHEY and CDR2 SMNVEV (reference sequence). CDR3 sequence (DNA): TGTGCCAGCAGTTTACAAGAGACAGGGGTCTACGAGCAGTACTTC. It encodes CASSLQETGVYEQYF.

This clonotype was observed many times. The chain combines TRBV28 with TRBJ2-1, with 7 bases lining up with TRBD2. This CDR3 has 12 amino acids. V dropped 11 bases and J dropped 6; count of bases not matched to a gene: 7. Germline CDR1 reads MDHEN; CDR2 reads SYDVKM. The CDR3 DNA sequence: TGTGCCGAGGGCGGGAGCCCCAATGAGCAGTTCTTC. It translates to CAEGGSPNEQFF.

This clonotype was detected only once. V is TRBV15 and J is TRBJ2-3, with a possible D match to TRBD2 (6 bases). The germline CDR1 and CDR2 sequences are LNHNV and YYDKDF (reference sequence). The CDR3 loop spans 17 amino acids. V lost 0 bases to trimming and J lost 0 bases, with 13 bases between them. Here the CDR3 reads CATSRDGSSLSTDTQYF. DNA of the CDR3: TGTGCCACCAGCAGAGACGGGAGCTCCCTTAGCACAGATACGCAGTATTTT.